This T cell receptor beta chain was sequenced during a study of control samples from healthy donors and cancer patients. V shed 4 bases and J shed 3 bases, with 13 bases lying between them. The CDR3 length is 14 residues. Per the germline V gene, CDR1 is MNHEY and CDR2 is SMNVEV (reference sequence). Only in-frame clones appear in the TCRdb table, and some are missing; sequencing was by immunoSEQ multiplex PCR. Among 110,000 or so clones listed, roughly 90% were seen once. The sequencing input was blood. The origin of this receptor is a man aged 45-65 years in good health. This chain uses TRBV27 with TRBJ2-7, with D hard to call. The CDR3 nucleotides read TGTGCCAGCAGTTCCCAAGTGCAGCTCTACGAGCAGTACTTC. As protein: CASSSQVQLYEQYF.